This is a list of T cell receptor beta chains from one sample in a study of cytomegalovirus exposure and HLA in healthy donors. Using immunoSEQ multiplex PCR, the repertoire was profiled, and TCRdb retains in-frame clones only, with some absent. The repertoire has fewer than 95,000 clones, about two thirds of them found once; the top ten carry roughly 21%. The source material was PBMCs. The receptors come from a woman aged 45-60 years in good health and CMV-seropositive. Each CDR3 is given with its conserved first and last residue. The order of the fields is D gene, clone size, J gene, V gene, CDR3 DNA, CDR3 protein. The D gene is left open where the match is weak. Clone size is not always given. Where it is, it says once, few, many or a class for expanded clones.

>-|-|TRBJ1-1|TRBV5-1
TGCGCCAGCAAGGTAGGGGTGAACACTGAAGCTTTCTTT
CASKVGVNTEAFF
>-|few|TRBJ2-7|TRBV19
TGTGCCAGTAGAGTTAGCAGGGGAGCCTACGAGCAGTACTTC
CASRVSRGAYEQYF
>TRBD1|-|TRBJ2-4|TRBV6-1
TGTGCCAGCAGTGCCCGACAGGGGAAGGGGGATATAGCCAAAAACATTCAGTACTTC
CASSARQGKGDIAKNIQYF
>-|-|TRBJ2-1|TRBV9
TGTGCCAGCAGCGTAAGGCAGGCGACGTACAATGAGCAGTTCTTC
CASSVRQATYNEQFF
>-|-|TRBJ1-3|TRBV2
TGTGCCAGCAGTGAACATGGTCCAGGTACTGGAAACACCATATATTTT
CASSEHGPGTGNTIYF
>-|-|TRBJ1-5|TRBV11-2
TGTGCCAGCAGCCAGGGTGACCAACAGCCCCAGCATTTT
CASSQGDQQPQHF
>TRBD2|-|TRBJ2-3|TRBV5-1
TGCGCCAGCAGCTTAGTAGCGGGGGGTGTTGGTCCAGATACGCAGTATTTT
CASSLVAGGVGPDTQYF
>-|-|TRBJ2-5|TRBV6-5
TGTGCCAGCAGTCTTCCGATCGGGGCCCAGTACTTC
CASSLPIGAQYF
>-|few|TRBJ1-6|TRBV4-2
TGTGCCAGCAGCCAGGGAGACACGGTCTATAATTCACCCCTCCACTTT
CASSQGDTVYNSPLHF
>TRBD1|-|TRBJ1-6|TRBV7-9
TGTGCCAGCAGCGAGGGACAGGGGAAATCACCCCTCCACTTT
CASSEGQGKSPLHF
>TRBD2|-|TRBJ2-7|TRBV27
TGTGCCAGCAGTTCCCAGGGACTAGCGGGCTCCTACGAGCAGTACTTC
CASSSQGLAGSYEQYF
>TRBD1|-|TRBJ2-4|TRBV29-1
TGCAGCGCAGGGGGCCAAACGATCAACATTCAGTACTTC
CSAGGQTINIQYF
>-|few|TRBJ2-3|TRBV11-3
TGTGCCAGCAGCTTACCGGCAGATACGCAGTATTTT
CASSLPADTQYF
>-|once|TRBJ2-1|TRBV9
TGTGCCAGCAGCGTAGGGCTAGCAGCCTACAATGAGCAGTTCTTC
CASSVGLAAYNEQFF
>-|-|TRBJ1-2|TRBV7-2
TGTGCCAGCAGCTCGTCCGGGAACTATGGCTACACCTTC
CASSSSGNYGYTF
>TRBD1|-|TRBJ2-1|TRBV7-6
TGTGCCAGCAGCGATGACAGGGGCTGGGATGAGCAGTTCTTC
CASSDDRGWDEQFF
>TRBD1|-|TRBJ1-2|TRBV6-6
TGTGCCAGCAGTTACTGGCCCGGGACAGGGTTCTATGGCTACACCTTC
CASSYWPGTGFYGYTF
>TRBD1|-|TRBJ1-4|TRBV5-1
TGCGCCAGCAGCTTCGGGACAGGGAAGGCTACTGAAAAACTGTTTTTT
CASSFGTGKATEKLFF
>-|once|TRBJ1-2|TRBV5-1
TGCGCCAGCAGCCCTGACAGACCCAACTATGGCTACACCTTC
CASSPDRPNYGYTF
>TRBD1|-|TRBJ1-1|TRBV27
TGTGCCAGCAGTACAGGGGGCGGACCTTTCGGGACTGAAGCTTTCTTT
CASSTGGGPFGTEAFF
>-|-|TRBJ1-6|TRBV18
TGTGCCAGCTCACCACTCACAGATGATAATTCACCCCTCCACTTT
CASSPLTDDNSPLHF
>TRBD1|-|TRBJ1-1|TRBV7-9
TGTGCCAGCAGCCTAGGACAGGGGGGGAACACTGAAGCTTTCTTT
CASSLGQGGNTEAFF
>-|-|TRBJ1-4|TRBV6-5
TGTGCCAGCACCCAGGGACTTAATGAAAAACTGTTTTTT
CASTQGLNEKLFF
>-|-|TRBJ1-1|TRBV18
TGTGCCAGCTCACCACCGCGGGGTAACACTGAAGCTTTCTTT
CASSPPRGNTEAFF
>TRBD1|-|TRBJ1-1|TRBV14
TGTGCCAGCAGTCCTGACAGGGGAAAACCCATGAACACTGAAGCTTTCTTT
CASSPDRGKPMNTEAFF
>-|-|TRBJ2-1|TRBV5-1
TGCGCCAGCAGCTTGGGAACTAGCTCCTACAATGAGCAGTTCTTC
CASSLGTSSYNEQFF
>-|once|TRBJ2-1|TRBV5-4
TGTGCCAGCAGCTCCCCCGGGAACCTGGTATATGAGCAGTTCTTC
CASSSPGNLVYEQFF
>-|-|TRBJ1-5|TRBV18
TGTGCCAGCTCACCCGTCGAATCGGAGGCCAGCAATCAGCCCCAGCATTTT
CASSPVESEASNQPQHF
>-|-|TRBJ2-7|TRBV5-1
TGCGCCAGCAGTTCCAGTAGGGGTATCGACGGGGACACCTACGAGCAGTACTTC
CASSSSRGIDGDTYEQYF
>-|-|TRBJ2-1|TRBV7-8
TGTGCCAGCAGCCTCGGCGGACAGACCAATGAGCAGTTCTTC
CASSLGGQTNEQFF
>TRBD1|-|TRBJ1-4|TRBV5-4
TGTGCCAGCAGCTTCACAGGGGGCAGTTATAATGAAAAACTGTTTTTT
CASSFTGGSYNEKLFF
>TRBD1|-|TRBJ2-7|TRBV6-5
TGTGCCAGCAGTTACTCCCCACGGACAGGCTCCTACGAGCAGTACTTC
CASSYSPRTGSYEQYF
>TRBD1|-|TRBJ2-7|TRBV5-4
TGTGCCAGCAGCTTGAACCAGGGGGACTCCTACGAGCAGTACTTC
CASSLNQGDSYEQYF
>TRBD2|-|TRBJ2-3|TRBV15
TGTGCCACCAGCAGAGATAGCCCTCGGGGGGGCCTCACAGATACGCAGTATTTT
CATSRDSPRGGLTDTQYF
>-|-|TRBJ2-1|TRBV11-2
TGTGCCAGCAGTACAGGTAATGAGCAGTTCTTC
CASSTGNEQFF
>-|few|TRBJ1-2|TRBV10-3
TGTGCCATCAGTGAGGGGCTCAAGAGCTATGGCTACACCTTC
CAISEGLKSYGYTF
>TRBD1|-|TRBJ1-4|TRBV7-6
TGTGCCAGCAGTTCTAATAGACAGGGAGAAAAACTGTTTTTT
CASSSNRQGEKLFF
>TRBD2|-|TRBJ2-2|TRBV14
TGTGCCAGCAGCCAGCTTCGTGGGACTAGCGGCACCGGGGAGCTGTTTTTT
CASSQLRGTSGTGELFF
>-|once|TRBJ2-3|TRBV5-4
TGTGCCAGCAGGTACTACGGGGGGCTCACAGATACGCAGTATTTT
CASRYYGGLTDTQYF
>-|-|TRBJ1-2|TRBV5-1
TGCGCCAGCAGCTTTACGACAGGTCCAACCTATGGCTACACCTTC
CASSFTTGPTYGYTF
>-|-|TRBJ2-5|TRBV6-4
TGTGCCAGCAGTGACCCGGACAGTGTGGAGACCCAGTACTTC
CASSDPDSVETQYF
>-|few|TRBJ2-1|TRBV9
TGTGCCAGCAGCGTAGGGGTACAAACTACCTACAATGAGCAGTTCTTC
CASSVGVQTTYNEQFF
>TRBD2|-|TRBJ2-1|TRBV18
TGTGCCAGCTCATCGACTAGCGACAATGAGCAGTTCTTC
CASSSTSDNEQFF
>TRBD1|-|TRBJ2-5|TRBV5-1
TGCGCCAGCAGCTTGTATGGGACAGGCGGGGAGACCCAGTACTTC
CASSLYGTGGETQYF
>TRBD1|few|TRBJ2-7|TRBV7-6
TGTGCCAGCAGCATAAATCCAGGGGGCGGGTACGAGCAGTACTTC
CASSINPGGGYEQYF
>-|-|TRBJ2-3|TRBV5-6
TGTGCCAGCACCCTTATAGAGGGTGGAGATACGCAGTATTTT
CASTLIEGGDTQYF
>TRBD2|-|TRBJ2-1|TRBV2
TGTGCCAGCGGACTAAGCGGGGTCTCCTACAATGAGCAGTTCTTC
CASGLSGVSYNEQFF
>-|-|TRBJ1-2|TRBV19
TGTGCCAGTACCGTGGGACTCACCTATGGCTACACCTTC
CASTVGLTYGYTF
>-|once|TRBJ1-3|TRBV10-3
TGTGCCATGAAGGACTCGAGCTCTGGAAACACCATATATTTT
CAMKDSSSGNTIYF
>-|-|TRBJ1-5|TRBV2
TGTGCCAGCAGTGAACAATCAGGGTGGCAGCCCCAGCATTTT
CASSEQSGWQPQHF
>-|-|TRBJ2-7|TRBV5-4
TGTGCCAGCAGGGGGAGCGGCTCCTACGAGCAGTACTTC
CASRGSGSYEQYF
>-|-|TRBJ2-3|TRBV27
TGTGCCAGCAGTTCTCAGGGCGCCAGCACAGATACGCAGTATTTT
CASSSQGASTDTQYF
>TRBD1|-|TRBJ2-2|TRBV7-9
TGTGCCAGCAGACACGGACAGGGGAACACCGGGGAGCTGTTTTTT
CASRHGQGNTGELFF
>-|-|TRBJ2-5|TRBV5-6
TGTGCCAGCAGCTTGACGGTTGGAGAGACCCAGTACTTC
CASSLTVGETQYF
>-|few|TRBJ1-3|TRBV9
TGTGCCAGCAGCGTAGCCCAGGGAGGTGGAAACACCATATATTTT
CASSVAQGGGNTIYF
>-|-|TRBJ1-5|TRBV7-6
TGTGCCAGCAGCCCAAGCAACAATCAGCCCCAGCATTTT
CASSPSNNQPQHF
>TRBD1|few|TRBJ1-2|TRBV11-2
TGTGCCAGCAGCTTTCGACCGGGACAGGGCTATGGCTACACCTTC
CASSFRPGQGYGYTF
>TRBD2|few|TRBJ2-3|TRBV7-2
TGTGCCAGCAGCCAGCGGGGGGGCCGCACAGATACGCAGTATTTT
CASSQRGGRTDTQYF